This TCR beta chain was sequenced for a study of shared clonotypes between healthy human individuals (dated by TCRdb to 2020 to 2022). About the investigation overall: The cohort comprised a couple of women and a few men aged 18 to 49 years. To estimate repertoire size and how much clonotype sharing occurs between individuals, the study deeply sequenced the blood TCR repertoires of five healthy adults. Per donor, leukapheresis produced somewhere between about 0.94 and 9 billion PBMCs. Different laboratories and diverse techniques were used to prepare libraries and sequence TCR repertoires, to increase sequencing depth and limit assay-specific biases. For each donor, CD4 naive and CD4 memory were each given three plates, CD8 naive was given two plates, and CD8 memory was given one plate. What the authors observed across the whole study: Clonotypes shared by all four sorted-subset donors showed higher generation probabilities than non-shared clonotypes. Based on pairwise subsampling, the degree of clonotype sharing among donors was expected to be affected by sequencing depth. Naive subsets generally had larger estimated clonotype richness than memory subsets. Even with the large sequencing depth, rarefaction of the sorted-subset datasets indicated that sequencing was incomplete. Across four donors, 4.5% to 6.5% of naive CD4, roughly 3.4% of naive CD8, approximately 2.5% of memory CD4, and under 0.45% of memory CD8 clonotypes were shared. Sampling was restricted to blood, and TCR repertoires in tissues likely differ from the TCR repertoires found in blood. Because the study included only a small number of donors, the genetic and exposure-history diversity represented was limited.

TCR CDR3 regions were amplified from genomic DNA by multiplex PCR using the deep immunoSEQ assay. Extracted genomic DNA from each cell subset was distributed evenly across all wells of several immunoSEQ 96-well plates, and each plate was treated as a replicate. For sorted subsets, each replicate PCR was loaded with 150 to 250 ng genomic DNA, equivalent to 32,000 or so T cell genomes. Purified libraries were quantified with a Qubit 3.0 fluorometer, sized on a Bioanalyzer 2100, and re-quantified with the KAPA Library Quantification kit. Each immunoSEQ 96-well plate was sequenced on its own single-read 150-cycle Illumina NextSeq 550 flow cell. In the source study's methods: Because the immunoSEQ output included only junctional sequences and no quality scores, the filtering could not be the same as the filtering used for full-length reads. Sequences were annotated with PyIR, a Python wrapper for IgBLAST v1.9, using IMGT germline references to assign V/J genes and CDR3. Any read was removed if the V/J assignment was weak (E-value above 1e-6), the CDR3 was missing, or the read contained stop codons, out-of-frame junctions, or ambiguous translated residues. V3J clonotypes were defined by identical inferred V gene, J gene, and CDR3 amino acid sequence. Percentage overlap between repertoires was computed as shared unique clonotypes divided by the size of the smaller repertoire. Repertoire richness was assessed with RTK rarefaction, the Chao1 estimator, and Recon v2.1 estimates of unobserved clonotypes. For all TCRbeta clonotypes obtained by the gDNA method from several donors, generation probabilities were computed with OLGA. The table was pulled from immuneACCESS by TCRdb, which kept in-frame rearrangements only. Such tables lose some clones; where checked, under half of the loss comes from unresolved V genes, and the rest has no known cause. That table gives V, J and clone size, and the DNA gave D and trimming. Recorded for this sample are 500,000 to 550,000 clones; around 95% of them occurred a single time. The ten top clones hold approximately 0.067% of the sample.

Donors were healthy HIV-negative adults with no recently reported acute infections or vaccinations. Every donor was a Caucasian adult residing in Nashville, Tennessee, USA. CD4+ T cells were enriched by magnetic negative selection, after which naive cells were positively selected on CD45RA and the negative fraction was taken as the memory subset. After blood collection by leukapheresis, PBMCs were isolated using Ficoll-Histopaque density gradient centrifugation and then cryopreserved in the vapor phase of liquid nitrogen. Purity and quantity of every magnetically sorted T cell population were checked by analytical flow cytometry. From each sorted fraction, genomic DNA was isolated and quantified by UV absorbance on a Nanodrop 2000c. On this clone: Its antigen is currently not known. No clone much larger than this one lies a single base away; base qualities are absent.

The receptor was derived from a young woman in good health. Sample: naive CD4+ T cells sorted from blood. The sample's cell subset or site label, decoded: CD45RA+ positively selected.

The bases are TGCGCCAGCAGCCAAGATCATGTTGGCGGAGGAGTCACCGGGGAGCTGTTTTTT. Its protein product is CASSQDHVGGGVTGELFF. In this chain, TRBV4-1 is recombined with TRBJ2-2; the D gene is perhaps TRBD2, on 5 matching bases. Cut back by 0 bases and 4 bases, the V and J ends lie 18 bases apart. The CDR3 measures 18 amino acids from cysteine to phenylalanine. Of all the DNA, just the CDR3 is kept, 54 bases in frame from base 1. CDR1 and CDR2, per the germline V gene, are MGHRA and YSYEKL.